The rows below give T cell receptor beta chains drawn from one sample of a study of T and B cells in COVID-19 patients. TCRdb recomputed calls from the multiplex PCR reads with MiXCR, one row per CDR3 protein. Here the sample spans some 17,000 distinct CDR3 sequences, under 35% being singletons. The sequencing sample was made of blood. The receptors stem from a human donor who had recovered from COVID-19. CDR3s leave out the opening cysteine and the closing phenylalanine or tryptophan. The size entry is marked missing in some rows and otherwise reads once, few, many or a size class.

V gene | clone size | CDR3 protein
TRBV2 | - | ASSPKGGSYGYT
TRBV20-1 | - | SASRLAMKTQY
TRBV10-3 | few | AISGRVSGYEQY
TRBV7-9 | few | ASRLLPSDEQF
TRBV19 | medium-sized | ASSKVNSPLH
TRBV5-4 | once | ASSLGGLYEQY
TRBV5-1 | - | ASSLFGGDGSNQPQH
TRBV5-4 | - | ARSPDNRQETQY
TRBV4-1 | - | ASSLRLAGEQETQY
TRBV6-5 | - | ASRYRVGLGYT
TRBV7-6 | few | ASSYNHKRGSQETQY
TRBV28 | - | ASSPPLAGGEQY
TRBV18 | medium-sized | ASSVGTGSYNEQF
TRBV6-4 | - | ASSRRAGGAGATDTQY
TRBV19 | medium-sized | ASSIAAGAETQY
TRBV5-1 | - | ASSETGGFSGELF
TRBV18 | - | ASSGGISFSYNEQF
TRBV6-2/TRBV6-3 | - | ASSSPTGPLYEQY
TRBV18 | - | ASSTTEDAEAF
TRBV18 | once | ASSPRLAGGSDGYT
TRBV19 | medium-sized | ASSIRDRDPYEQY
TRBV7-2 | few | ASSTPEGGYT
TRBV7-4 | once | ASSLPGLTGANVLT
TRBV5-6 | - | ASSSGTGAEKLF
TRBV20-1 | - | SARVGTSGGGADTQY
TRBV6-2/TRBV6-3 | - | ASSYSTTWDQPQH
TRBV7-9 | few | ASSLINQPQH
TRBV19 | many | ARPDEVWDRVVTEAF
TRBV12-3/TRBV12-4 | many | ASSLERLAGGTDTQY
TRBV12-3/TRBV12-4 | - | ASSFVERHEQY
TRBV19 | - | ASPRYDSGSGDEQY
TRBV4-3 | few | ASSQGQGDSPLH
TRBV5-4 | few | ASSLDRPSSGNTIY
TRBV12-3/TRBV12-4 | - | ASSSDRNSNQPQH
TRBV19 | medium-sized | ASSIAGGTGELF
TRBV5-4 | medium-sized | ASSVNRGPGANVLT
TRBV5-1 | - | ASSRGLAGASTDTQY
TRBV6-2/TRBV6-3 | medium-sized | ASSLLAFTGELF
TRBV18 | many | ASHWGDEQF
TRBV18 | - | ASSQGLEFTEAF
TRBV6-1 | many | ASSEAGGGNQPQH
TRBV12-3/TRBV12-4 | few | ASSFLTGLGSPLH
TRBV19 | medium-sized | ASMSQRGLGEQY
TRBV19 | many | ASSITPAGALTDTQY
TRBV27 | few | ASSLVYNQPQH
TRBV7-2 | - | ASSSHLKSGGGNEQF
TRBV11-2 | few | ASSLAGGSSYNEQF
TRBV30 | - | AWILFVGVSPLH
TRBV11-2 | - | ASTSQGLAGTDTQY
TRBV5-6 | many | ASSLYGQADQPQH
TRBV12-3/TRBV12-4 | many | ASSQNTGTGGTGELF
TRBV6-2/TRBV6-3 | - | ASSYSLGGEQF
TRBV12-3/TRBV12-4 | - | ASSEAGSNSPLH
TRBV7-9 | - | ASSPGGSGSMTQY
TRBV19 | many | ASRPAGSSSNQPQH
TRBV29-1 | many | SVEKGQGGEAF
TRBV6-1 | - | ASSVRKGRGEPGYT
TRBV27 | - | ASSSSFNQPQH
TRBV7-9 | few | ASSSGVQTQY